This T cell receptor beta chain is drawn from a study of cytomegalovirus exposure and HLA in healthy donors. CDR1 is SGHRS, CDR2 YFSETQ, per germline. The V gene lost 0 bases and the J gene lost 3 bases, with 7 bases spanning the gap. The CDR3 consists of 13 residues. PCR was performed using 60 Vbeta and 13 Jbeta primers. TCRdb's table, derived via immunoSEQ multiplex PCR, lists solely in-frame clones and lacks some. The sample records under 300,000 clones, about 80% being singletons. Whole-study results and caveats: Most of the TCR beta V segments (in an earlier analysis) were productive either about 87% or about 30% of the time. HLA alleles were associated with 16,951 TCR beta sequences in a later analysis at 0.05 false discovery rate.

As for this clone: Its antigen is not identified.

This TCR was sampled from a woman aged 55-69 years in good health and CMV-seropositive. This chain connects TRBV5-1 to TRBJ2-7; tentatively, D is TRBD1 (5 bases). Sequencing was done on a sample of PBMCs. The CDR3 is CASSLGTNYEQYF. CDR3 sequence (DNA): TGCGCCAGCAGCTTGGGGACAAACTACGAGCAGTACTTC. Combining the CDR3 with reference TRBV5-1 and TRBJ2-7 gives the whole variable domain KAGVTQTPRYLIKTRGQQVTLSCSPISGHRSVSWYQQTPGQGLQFLFEYFSETQRNKGNFPGRFSGRQFSNSRSEMNVSTLELGDSALYLCASSLGTNYEQYFGPGTRLTVT.